This is a list of T cell receptor beta chains from one sample in a study of STAT5B mutations in CD4+ large granular lymphocyte leukemia. Measured with immunoSEQ multiplex PCR; TCRdb has only the in-frame clones, and not every one. The sample holds over 30,000 clones, around 76% seen once. Sequencing used CD4+ T cells from blood buffy coats. The source is a human donor in good health. The CDR3 runs from the conserved cysteine through the conserved F or W.

v_gene | CDR3aa
TRBV5-4 | CASTHGLGDGYTF
TRBV7-2 | CASSLALATLGYYGYTF
TRBV5-6 | CASSLGTTNEKLFF
TRBV29-1 | CSVVVAGTYNEQFF
TRBV29-1 | CSVVRDRVVETQYF
TRBV5-5 | CASSQSSYEQYF
TRBV7-3 | CASSSSGDRSSYNEQFF
TRBV7-2 | CASSFGTSGNPYEQYF
TRBV19 | CASSGYRQGASNQPQHF
TRBV7-8 | CASSWRDGLTYEQYF
TRBV9 | CASSVAGGNQPQHF
TRBV10-3 | CAISPSRVGTEAFF
TRBV4-2 | CASRLIAGEAFF
TRBV7-8 | CASSPGRASNQPQHF
TRBV19 | CASTPLRPGGGTEAFF
TRBV18 | CASSPLPGRETQYF
TRBV7-3 | CASSQTRSDSGANVLTF
TRBV5-1 | CASSSETGRSYGYTF
TRBV11-2 | CASSLYIDMSSYEQYF
TRBV11-2 | CASSLGGPSSYEQYF
TRBV10-3 | CAISFLLAGADNEQFF
TRBV19 | CASNLGSPGTGELFF
TRBV18 | CASSPAIQGEWGYTF
TRBV5-1 | CASRSDPGGEQYF
TRBV21-1 | CAREASWDRVRYEQYF
TRBV7-3 | CASSPRWGAGTDTQYF
TRBV5-1 | CASSLDSERLVTQYF
TRBV7-2 | CASSLGLGNRADTQYF
TRBV7-6 | CASSLQRQNTDTQYF
TRBV11-2 | CASSLERSGNEQFF
TRBV18 | CASATAMNTEAFF
TRBV10-1 | CASSESAGLPYNEQFF
TRBV6-4 | CASSDVLLATDTEAFF
TRBV19 | CASRGTLGEKLFF
TRBV4-1 | CASSQGAHDGTDTQYF